This T cell receptor (beta chain) derives from a study of cytomegalovirus exposure and HLA in healthy donors. Study-level findings and limits: Productive status was seen about 90% or about 30% of the time for most TCR beta V segments in an earlier analysis.

Remarks on this clone: The antigen is unknown.

Germline V CDR1 and CDR2: GTSNPN, SVGIG (reference sequence). The CDR3 contains 13 residues. Trimming took 5 bases from V and 1 from J, leaving 11 bases between them. Both 60 Vbeta primers and 13 Jbeta primers went into the PCR. Here immunoSEQ multiplex PCR was the method, and the copy in TCRdb shows in-frame clones only, minus some. Here the sample spans some 270,000 clones, about 90% being singletons. The sequenced material came from PBMCs. The sequence came from a girl aged 2-10 years in good health and CMV-seronegative. The chain carries TRBV30 and TRBJ1-2; D might be TRBD1 (6 bases). In nucleotides, the CDR3 is TGTGCCTGGTCCCTGGACAGTAACTATGGCTACACCTTC. It specifies CAWSLDSNYGYTF. Complete variable domain (other parts from reference TRBV30 and TRBJ1-2): SQTIHQWPATLVQPVGSPLSLECTVEGTSNPNLYWYRQAAGRGLQLLFYSVGIGQISSEVPQNLSASRPQDRQFILSSKKLLLSDSGFYLCAWSLDSNYGYTFGSGTRLTVV.